This TCR beta chain was retrieved from a study of blood T cell repertoires in COVID-19 (dated by TCRdb to about 2020). For the wider study: Samples from collaborators originated in the United States, Italy and Spain and spanned both the acute and convalescent phases of COVID-19. The material from the prospective study consisted of cDNA or gDNA derived from T cells, B-cell-depleted T cells, or PBMCs. Subjects who had been exposed to COVID-19, were actively infected with it, or had recovered from it provided the deeply sampled blood TCRbeta repertoires that made up the dataset. The repertoires were released in a freely available public database meant as a resource for research on the immune response to SARS-CoV-2. Samples were obtained from the ongoing ImmuneRACE study (first 160 participants) and from over a thousand subjects provided by 6 global collaborators. A de-identified subject ID, COVID-19 status, age in years and sex were almost always included in the sample metadata. Where HLA class I and class II types were available, the types were taken from metadata supplied by the sample provider, not from assay-based typing. Overall study results and their limits: How much clinical and demographic metadata was included differed by source and by participant, and the metadata was provided uncurated.

About this clone itself: The clone's antigen remains unknown. It has no much larger one-base neighbor in the sample; base qualities were not kept.

In the prospective study, participants were about 18 to 100 years old, resided in 25 or so geographic areas of the United States, and were enrolled through a virtual design. Cohort assignment in the prospective study relied on participant-reported clinical history from a screening survey and a study questionnaire. Exposed participants had been in contact, within 2 weeks of entering the study, with a person who had a PCR-confirmed or clinician-diagnosed case of COVID-19. Each participant in the prospective study had whole blood, serum and a nasopharyngeal or oropharyngeal swab collected by mobile phlebotomists. Prospective study participants could optionally give additional blood draws and questionnaires over an approximately two-month period. Blood samples from the prospective study were shipped frozen or at room temperature prior to DNA extraction. The CDR3 goes from the cysteine to the phenylalanine over 18 residues. Only the CDR3 DNA is retained, 54 bases long and in frame from the first base. CDR1 SGHNT and CDR2 YYREEE are derived from the germline V gene (reference sequence). The germline ends are 24 bases apart after V is trimmed by 1 base and J by 7 bases.

The immunoSEQ Assay, a bias-controlled multiplex PCR, was used to amplify TCRbeta CDR3 regions from genomic DNA. As for how the authors treated the data: Nucleated cell counts per sample were estimated from amplification of reference gene primers within the assay. To quantify the absolute abundance of each unique TCRbeta CDR3 rearrangement, sequence reads were collapsed and filtered. For each sample, productive Simpson clonality was calculated by taking the square root of Simpson's diversity index across productive rearrangements. TCRdb retrieved this table from immuneACCESS and kept in-frame rearrangements only. Not all clones are present; in checked studies, unresolved V genes account for under half, and no reason is known for the remainder. Clone size and V and J calls were adopted from that table, with D and trimming inferred from the DNA. The sample table contains roughly 270,000 clones; only one count was recorded for 82% of them. The ten top clones hold more than 4% of the sample.

The sample was PBMCs or T cells enriched from blood (not recorded which). The clonotype originates from a man between 40 and 49 years old who had been exposed to COVID-19. Recombination connected TRBV5-4 to TRBJ2-1, with TRBD2 tentatively as D gene (6 bases match). CDR3 region: CASSLSPRGGTAGNEQFF. In nucleotides, the sequence is TGTGCCAGCAGCTTGTCCCCAAGGGGCGGGACCGCCGGGAATGAGCAGTTCTTC.